This T cell receptor (beta chain) stems from a study of human T cells and chemical hapten exposure. Time point in this sample: patch test 2, 6 weeks after DPC sensitization. Treatment of the sample: therapeutic diphenylcyclopropenone sensitization with weekly scalp DPC. This clonotype was seen ten or more times. The antigen remains undetermined. General study points: Sensitizing to DPC left TCRs with a frequency above 1 in 1000 unaltered.

It was the library that attached unique molecular identifiers to individual cDNA molecules. TCRdb redid the calling of the RACE reads with MiXCR, one entry per CDR3 protein. This sample has around 360,000 distinct CDR3 sequences, with just under 6.5% found just once. V was pared by 5 bases and J by 0 bases, with 18 bases between. The germline V gene has CDR1 SGHVT and CDR2 SQSDAQ. The CDR3 has 17 residues. J is TRBJ2-3 and V is TRBV7-4; unclear D gene. This sequence originates from a woman in her late teens or twenties with alopecia areata. Some clones in this sample may be carry-over from other donors' samples. Sequenced here: whole blood, sampled in connection with sensitization to the hapten diphenylcyclopropenone (DPC). The CDR3 bases are TGTGCCAGCAGCCCCCGGATTATGGCCTCTAGCACAGATACGCAGTATTTT. Protein sequence: CASSPRIMASSTDTQYF.